This TCR beta chain is drawn from a study of cytomegalovirus exposure and HLA in healthy donors (dated 2017 in TCRdb). Concerning the study at large: In an earlier analysis of 587 of the donors, 276 Gb of sequence data and roughly 100 million unique TCR beta sequences from about 179 million T cells were reported. The T cell repertoires of several hundred subjects were profiled by immunosequencing and related to cytomegalovirus serostatus. In a later genetic analysis, genome-wide SNP genotypes for about three fifths of the roughly 670 donors were used, and that subset was treated as a discovery cohort. Class I and class II HLA loci were covered by the typing at four-digit resolution. Donor age, sex, ethnicity and CMV serostatus were collected together with the repertoire data. Of the roughly 390 genotyped donors, about 84% fell in the genetic ancestry cluster associated with self-reported Caucasian donors. To predict cytomegalovirus infection status, the study combined high-throughput TCR immunosequencing, statistical association of individual TCRs with disease status, and machine learning. The later analysis used no new phenotypic data to find candidate immune exposures, relying instead on TCR beta sequences and their occurrence across donors. Roughly 5 DR-DQ haplotypes were handled as single units for association and clustering, since linkage in the cohort was strong. An earlier analysis of roughly 600 of the donors used high-throughput TCR beta sequencing to judge whether each TCR beta V gene segment behaved as functional or pseudogenic. Among about 410 genotyped donors of the cohort, an average of around 220,000 unique TCR beta nucleotide sequences was sequenced per donor, of which 15% to 20% were non-productive. In addition to the first cohort of several hundred subjects, a separate validation cohort of approximately 120 different subjects was used. In a later analysis, previously published TCR beta repertoires from 550 to 750 donors were re-analyzed and high-resolution HLA genotyping was added so that TCR occurrence patterns could be studied. Every discovery cohort repertoire had been produced on one sequencing platform. The number of typed donors differed by locus: about 629-630 for A, B, C, DRB1 and DQB1; 522 for DQA1; 606 for DPA1; and 400 to 480 for DPB1. The study aimed to test whether cataloging public T cell receptors could reveal signatures of past pathogen exposure. An early release covering just under 650 HLA-typed donors comprised approximately 300 gigabases of sequencing data and approximately 85 million unique TCR sequences.

Details on this clone: What this receptor recognizes is not known.

The library was prepared using the immunoSEQ multiplex PCR assay. A mixture of 60 forward primers for TCR Vbeta segments and 13 reverse primers for TCR Jbeta segments was used in the multiplex PCR. A multiplex PCR assay on genomic DNA amplified the CDR3 region of rearranged TCR beta genes. The amplified TCR beta libraries were sequenced on the Illumina HiSeq System as 87-base-pair reads. In the paper's pipeline: A later analysis counted tens of millions of unique TCR beta chains across the 550 to 700 repertoires, and some 11 million of these chains were shared by at least two donors. Raw reads were error-corrected and collapsed into unique sequences with a nearest-neighbor algorithm that merged closely related sequences to remove PCR and sequencing errors. To assign V, D and J gene segments, CDR3 sequences were aligned to IMGT reference sequences. For a sequence to be retained, a match of at least six nucleotides to both a V gene segment and a J gene segment was required. A rearrangement counted as productive if the CDR3 had no stop codons and remained in frame with V and J, and every other rearrangement counted as non-productive. CDR3 was defined by IMGT convention, running from the second conserved V-encoded cysteine to the conserved J-encoded phenylalanine. Sequences without an unambiguous match to a single V gene segment were excluded from the earlier analysis of approximately 600 of the donors. An earlier analysis of 500 to 700 of the donors classified V segments as functional when productive rearrangements were above 56.7% and as segregating when the standard deviation between donors was above 5%. A statistical classification framework was built for diagnosing cytomegalovirus status from the catalog of TCR beta chain sequences. In a later analysis, V and J genes were assigned by comparing TCR nucleotide sequences against IMGT/GENE-DB human TR gene sequences. Using the TCRdist pipeline, a later analysis assigned CDR3 sequences along with most-parsimonious VDJ recombination scenarios. A later analysis defined each TCR beta chain by its CDR3 amino acid sequence plus V-gene family, and excluded reads lacking a unique V-gene family. A later analysis removed 592 highly shared, low-generation-probability nucleotide sequences to deal with suspected cross-contamination and a sequencing artifact. A later analysis calculated a clonal expansion index for each public chain from normalized within-repertoire ranks of inferred template counts. In a later analysis, generation probabilities were computed using a VDJ recombination model fitted to out-of-frame rearrangements, and the results were checked against IGoR. In a later analysis, hypergeometric tests were used to score TCR-TCR, TCR-HLA and TCR-CMV co-occurrence, with a repertoire-size bias correction applied to TCR pairs. In a later analysis, false discovery rates were estimated by permuting HLA or CMV assignments 20 times. In a later analysis, co-occurring TCRs were grouped using DBSCAN, with TCRdist sequence similarity added in when clustering inside HLA-allele-positive subsets. For co-occurrence clustering, repertoires with fewer than 30,000 or more than 120,000 public chains were excluded, along with five repertoires with anomalous nucleotide sharing. TCRdb's version of the immuneACCESS table is confined to in-frame rearrangements and falls short of the full clone set. An unresolved V gene accounts for under half of the shortfall where checked; the remainder is of unknown origin. Clone size and V and J calls were adopted from that table, with D and trimming inferred from the DNA. The sample's table lists a count of over 20,000 clones. The leading ten clones occupy 22% of the sample.

The junction shows trimming of 0 bases on V and 8 bases on J, plus 6 bases between the germline ends. Taken from the germline V gene, the CDR1 and CDR2 loops are SGDLS and YYNGEE. The CDR3 measures 12 amino acids from cysteine to phenylalanine. Of the read, only the CDR3 DNA is kept; its 36 bases are in frame from base 1. The cohort consisted of fewer than 700 healthy bone marrow donors. All cohort members were sampled while nominally healthy, although unrecorded immune exposures were likely present. The donor tested CMV seropositive, placing the donor among the roughly 300 seropositive members of the cohort. Each donor provided a peripheral blood sample, and peripheral blood mononuclear cells were used for TCR beta sequencing. Genomic DNA was extracted from the blood cell samples with the Qiagen DNeasy Blood Extraction Kit. Results the study describes overall, beyond this receptor: A few of the identified cytomegalovirus-associated TCR beta chains were confirmed in vitro to be specific for cytomegalovirus antigens. A cluster of highly shared sequence variants was judged likely to represent a technical artifact of the sequencing pipeline. The only immune exposure information available for the cohort was CMV serostatus. In a later analysis, several top co-occurrence clusters were reported to appear linked to parvovirus B19, influenza, CMV and Epstein-Barr virus. Across donors, most TCR sequences were observed very rarely, whereas some public TCRs were present in many individuals. Correlated functional status among segregating V segments might be attributable to linkage disequilibrium, but an unknown experimental factor could not be ruled out. The authors suggested that the approach could potentially be extended to other disease states and immunological phenotypes. Because counts were too low, around 18 rarely observed V segments, including chromosome 9 orphons, were left out of the earlier analysis of some 640 of the donors. A further reported finding was that TCR beta sequences accurately predicted the HLA-A and HLA-B alleles for most subjects in the first cohort. In a later analysis, the rate of TCR association differed among HLA loci, with DRB1 alleles having the most associated TCRs and HLA-C alleles having the fewest. The 87-base-pair reads could not distinguish some IMGT-functional V segments, including TRBV6-2 and TRBV6-3, so those segments were excluded. A total of 150 to 200 TCR beta chains were listed by the study as associated with cytomegalovirus. In this cohort, only TCR beta chains were sequenced, and detectable features were limited by the absence of alpha or paired-chain data. In an earlier analysis of fewer than 750 of the donors, most TCR beta V segments were observed in productive rearrangements about 87% or about 30% of the time, broadly matching IMGT annotations. Specific HLA alleles were associated with 18,000 or so TCR beta sequences at a false discovery rate of 0.05 in a later analysis. Because some donors lacked HLA typing at each locus, the association tests relied only on the typed subset. When HLA alleles, especially DR and DQ, strongly co-occurred, attributing TCR associations to individual alleles was difficult. A later analysis found that most CMV-associated TCR beta chains appeared HLA-restricted, with HLA associations seemingly driven largely by CMV exposure. Cytomegalovirus status was reported to be diagnosed by the classifier with high specificity and sensitivity in both the original and validation cohorts. An association between a missense DCLRE1C variant and V-gene and J-gene trimming of TCR beta chains was found in a later genetic analysis and replicated in an independent cohort. Compared with the approximately 720-donor mean, donors in an Asian-associated ancestry cluster had fewer N-insertions in productive TCRs, according to a later genetic analysis. Sequencing depth was assumed to be roughly uniform across donors in the presence/absence analyses, though that assumption may not hold. In a later analysis, HLA-associated TCR beta chains showed more clonal expansion and lower generation probabilities than non-associated chains that were equally common.

The sequence was obtained from a man aged 55 to 69 in good health and CMV-seropositive. The rearrangement combines TRBV9 with TRBJ2-1; TRBD1 could be the D gene, as 6 bases match. Source material: PBMCs. The CDR3 region has the sequence CASSVEGDEQFF. In nucleotide form, the sequence is TGTGCCAGCAGCGTAGAGGGGGATGAGCAGTTCTTC.